What follows are 23 T cell receptor beta chains derived from one specimen sequenced in a study of identical twins. TCRdb reprocessed the 5' RACE reads with MiXCR, giving one entry per CDR3 protein. The sample has a few hundred thousand distinct CDR3 sequences, 8.5% to 9.5% seen once; the top ten hold about 7.1%. These data also featured in a second study, about yellow fever vaccine responses in identical twins.

Material for sequencing was CD8+ T cells sorted from blood. The source is a woman between 18 and 30 years old in good health.

This clonotype has at least ten counts. The J gene is TRBJ2-3, the V gene TRBV28; D perhaps matches TRBD1 (5 bases). Trimming took off 7 bases at V and 0 bases at J, with 14 bases between the two ends. Germline V gene sequence: CDR1 MDHEN, CDR2 SYDVKM. The CDR3 extends over 15 amino acids. The CDR3 region is CASKGVEVSTDTQYF. CDR3 coding DNA: TGTGCCAGCAAAGGGGTGGAAGTTAGCACAGATACGCAGTATTTT.

The chain couples TRBV11-2 to TRBJ2-7; D assignment may be TRBD1 or TRBD2 (5 bases each). Trimming pared 5 bases from V and 2 bases from J, leaving 16 bases between. This CDR3 spans 15 amino acids. Germline CDR1 is SGHAT and CDR2 is FQNNGV. The CDR3: CASSEGRSYAYEQYF. For the CDR3, the DNA is TGTGCCAGCAGCGAGGGACGGTCTTACGCCTACGAGCAGTACTTC.

This clonotype was detected ten times or more. The chain couples TRBV14 to TRBJ2-2; D gene unclear. The CDR3 length is 16 residues. V was pared by 2 bases and J by 4 bases, with 14 bases between. Germline V lookup: CDR1 SGHDN, CDR2 FVKESK. The CDR3 nucleotides are TGTGCCAGCAGCCAACTGCAGGCCCCTATCACCGGGGAGCTGTTTTTT. Encoded protein: CASSQLQAPITGELFF. Full variable domain (outside the CDR3, taken from reference TRBV14 and TRBJ2-2): EAGVTQFPSHSVIEKGQTVTLRCDPISGHDNLYWYRRVMGKEIKFLLHFVKESKQDESGMPNNRFLAERTGGTYSTLKVQPAELEDSGVYFCASSQLQAPITGELFFGEGSRLTVL.

The chain is built from TRBV2 and TRBJ1-2; D is unresolved. The CDR3 is 12 residues long. Looked up from germline, CDR1 is SNHLY and CDR2 is FYNNEI. Trimming shortened V by 1 base and J by 13 bases, and 13 bases separated the two germline ends. Here the CDR3 reads CASSEVSEYSTF. Written as DNA, the CDR3 is TGTGCCAGCAGTGAAGTTTCCGAGTACTCCACCTTC. Looking up the rest from reference TRBV2 and TRBJ1-2 gives the full variable domain: EPEVTQTPSHQVTQMGQEVILRCVPISNHLYFYWYRQILGQKVEFLVSFYNNEISEKSEIFDDQFSVERPDGSNFTLKIRSTKLEDSAMYFCASSEVSEYSTFGSGTRLTVV.

In this sample, this clonotype turned up a few times. V gene TRBV12-3 or TRBV12-4 combines with J gene TRBJ2-1, with 7 bases that match TRBD2. After removal of 2 bases from V and 2 bases from J, the junction contained 6 bases not matched to a gene. The CDR3 runs to 16 residues. The CDR3 loop is CASSLFASGTYNEQFF. The CDR3, as DNA: TGTGCCAGCAGTTTATTTGCTAGCGGCACCTACAATGAGCAGTTCTTC.

This clonotype was detected a few times. This chain joins TRBV2 and TRBJ2-2; D is uncertain. Looked up from germline, CDR1 is SNHLY and CDR2 is FYNNEI. Trimming removed 6 bases from V and 2 bases from J, with 10 bases in between. There are 14 residues in the CDR3. CDR3 residues: CASRKGPNTGELFF. The CDR3 DNA reads as TGTGCCAGCAGAAAGGGTCCTAACACCGGGGAGCTGTTTTTT. The whole variable domain, remainder taken from reference TRBV2 and TRBJ2-2, is EPEVTQTPSHQVTQMGQEVILRCVPISNHLYFYWYRQILGQKVEFLVSFYNNEISEKSEIFDDQFSVERPDGSNFTLKIRSTKLEDSAMYFCASRKGPNTGELFFGEGSRLTVL.

This clonotype showed up many times. The chain is built from TRBV6-5 and TRBJ2-7; D unresolved. CDR1 is MNHEY and CDR2 is SVGAGI in the germline V gene. Trimming cost V 0 bases and J 5 bases, with 8 bases left between them. The CDR3 spans 13 residues. The CDR3 here is CASSYSSPDEQYF. The CDR3 DNA sequence: TGTGCCAGCAGTTACTCCTCTCCCGACGAGCAGTACTTC.

The rearrangement uses TRBV6-5 and TRBJ2-5; 7 positions match TRBD2. The CDR3 has 14 amino acids. J lost 2 bases, V lost 4 bases, and 4 bases had no gene match. Germline lookup yields CDR1 MNHEY and CDR2 SVGAGI. The CDR3 here is CASSSSGVQETQYF. The DNA for the CDR3 is TGTGCCAGCAGTTCCAGCGGGGTACAAGAGACCCAGTACTTC.

This rearrangement joins TRBV2 to TRBJ2-1, with D unclear. Trimming cost V 5 bases and J 7 bases, with 9 bases left between them. CDR3 length: 12 residues. Germline values: CDR1 SNHLY, CDR2 FYNNEI. For the CDR3, the DNA is TGTGCCAGCAGTTCCCTACAGAATGAGCAGTTCTTC. Protein: CASSSLQNEQFF.

This clonotype was recorded a few times. The V call is TRBV7-9, the J call TRBJ2-7; D is unclear. Germline V CDR1 and CDR2: SEHNR, FQNEAQ (reference sequence). V lost 1 base and J 6 bases, leaving 7 bases between the germline ends. The CDR3 has 12 amino acids. CDR3 region: CASSLDPGEQYF. In nucleotides, the CDR3 is TGTGCCAGCAGCTTAGACCCCGGCGAGCAGTACTTC. Filled out from reference TRBV7-9 and TRBJ2-7, the complete variable domain reads DTGVSQNPRHKITKRGQNVTFRCDPISEHNRLYWYRQTLGQGPEFLTYFQNEAQLEKSRLLSDRFSAERPKGSFSTLEIQRTEQGDSAMYLCASSLDPGEQYFGPGTRLTVT.

The rearrangement joins TRBV2 to TRBJ2-7; D is unresolved. This CDR3 comprises 13 residues. Per the germline V gene, CDR1 is SNHLY and CDR2 is FYNNEI. V was clipped by 7 bases and J by 5 bases, with 15 bases between them. The chain's CDR3 is CASNPPPFDEQYF. The CDR3 DNA follows: TGTGCCAGCAACCCCCCCCCGTTCGACGAGCAGTACTTC.

This clonotype was detected a few times. As DNA, the CDR3 is TGCGCCAGCAGCTCGAACGTAGAGCAGTTCTTC. It specifies CASSSNVEQFF. This chain links TRBV5-1 with TRBJ2-1; no clear D gene. CDR1 is SGHRS and CDR2 is YFSETQ in the germline V gene. CDR3 size: 11 residues. Trimming stripped 3 bases from V and 10 bases from J, with 8 bases between.

The chain has TRBV20-1 and TRBJ2-7; 11 bases match TRBD1. With 1 base clipped from V and 4 bases from J, the junction kept 6 bases outside the gene matches. The CDR3 is 15 residues long. The V gene's germline CDR1 is DFQATT and CDR2 SNEGSKA (reference sequence). The CDR3 here is CSARAAGTGGYEQYF. The CDR3 coding sequence is TGCAGTGCTAGAGCAGCCGGGACAGGGGGGTACGAGCAGTACTTC.

This clonotype was recorded at least ten times. A junction end diverges from the germline sequence, so it may reflect a read error. V and J are TRBV5-6 and TRBJ2-7; tentatively, D is TRBD1 (5 bases). The CDR3 runs to 14 residues. Germline loops: CDR1 SGHDT, CDR2 YYEEEE. The CDR3: CASSLDRQAYEQYF. The CDR3 coding sequence is TGTGCCAGCAGCTTGGACAGGCAAGCCTACGAACAGTACTTC.

This rearrangement joins TRBV6-2 or TRBV6-3 to TRBJ2-7; 10 positions match TRBD2. The CDR3 spans 16 residues. V gave up 2 bases and J gave up 4 bases; unmatched junction bases: 8. CDR1 is MNHEY, CDR2 SVGEGT, per germline. The CDR3 DNA follows: TGTGCCAGCAGTTACCCCACTAGCGGGACTTGGTACGAGCAGTACTTC. Its protein is CASSYPTSGTWYEQYF.

This clonotype showed up just a few times. The rearrangement uses TRBV11-2 and TRBJ2-3, with 7 bases matching TRBD2. CDR3 length: 18 amino acids. Germline loops: CDR1 SGHAT, CDR2 FQNNGV. Trimming removed 3 bases from V and 6 bases from J; junction bases left unmatched: 18. The CDR3 coding sequence is TGTGCCAGCAGCTTCACCATGGGGGGGAGAGGGGTGGAGGATACGCAGTATTTT. This translates into CASSFTMGGRGVEDTQYF. The whole variable domain, filled in from reference TRBV11-2 and TRBJ2-3, reads EAGVAQSPRYKIIEKRQSVAFWCNPISGHATLYWYQQILGQGPKLLIQFQNNGVVDDSQLPKDRFSAERLKGVDSTLKIQPAKLEDSAVYLCASSFTMGGRGVEDTQYFGPGTRLTVL.

This clonotype was observed at least ten times. The V and J genes are TRBV12-3 or TRBV12-4 and TRBJ2-7; perhaps TRBD2 as D (6 bases). The CDR3 contains 13 residues. V dropped 5 bases and J dropped 2 bases, with 10 bases sitting between them. CDR3 amino acids: CASSEGRTYEQYF. CDR3 DNA: TGTGCCAGCAGTGAGGGGAGGACCTACGAGCAGTACTTC.

This clonotype has only a few counts. V gene TRBV6-5 combines with J gene TRBJ1-1, with unresolved D. The CDR3 is 13 amino acids. V was clipped by 2 bases and J by 6 bases, with 10 bases between them. From germline, CDR1 is MNHEY and CDR2 SVGAGI. CDR3 residues: CASSYGVGAEAFF. The DNA of the CDR3 is TGTGCCAGCAGTTACGGGGTTGGGGCTGAAGCTTTCTTT.

This clonotype was seen ten or more times. The V gene is TRBV5-1, the J gene TRBJ1-5, with a tentative D call TRBD1 (6 bases). The CDR3 loop spans 17 amino acids. V lost 4 bases and J 0 bases, leaving 17 bases between the germline ends. Germline loops: CDR1 SGHRS, CDR2 YFSETQ. The CDR3 loop reads CASSPLGGQDSNQPQHF. CDR3 in DNA: TGCGCCAGCAGCCCCCTCGGGGGGCAGGATAGCAATCAGCCCCAGCATTTT.

This clonotype came up a few times. CDR3 residues: CASSLGADTKYEQYF. For the CDR3, the DNA is TGTGCCAGCAGTTTAGGGGCCGATACTAAATACGAGCAGTACTTC. The chain has TRBV28 and TRBJ2-7, with a tentative D call TRBD1 (5 bases). The CDR3 consists of 15 residues. CDR1 and CDR2 (germline): MDHEN, SYDVKM. V was clipped by 2 bases and J by 4 bases, with 15 bases between them.

This clonotype was seen a handful of times. This chain joins TRBV5-1 and TRBJ1-2; D is ambiguous. CDR1 and CDR2 (germline): SGHRS, YFSETQ. The CDR3 is 13 residues long. V shed 0 bases and J shed 5 bases, with 8 bases lying between them. CDR3 in amino acids: CASSLGPGYGYTF. For the CDR3, the DNA is TGCGCCAGCAGCTTGGGACCGGGTTATGGCTACACCTTC.

This clonotype has at least ten counts. The chain recombines TRBV29-1 with TRBJ2-7; 16 nucleotides line up with TRBD2. The CDR3 loop spans 16 amino acids. The junction had 10 bases not matched to a gene; V was cut back by 6 bases and J by 5 bases. The germline CDR1 and CDR2 sequences are SQVTM and ANQGSEA. DNA for the CDR3: TGCAGCGTGGGTACCGGGACTAGCGGGAGGGTGGACGAGCAGTACTTC. Its translation: CSVGTGTSGRVDEQYF.

Many counts were recorded for this clonotype. This chain links TRBV9 with TRBJ1-5; D might be TRBD1 (5 bases). The CDR3 is made up of 15 amino acids. The V and J ends lost 3 bases and 1 base respectively, with 11 bases between them. In germline, CDR1 is SGDLS, CDR2 YYNGEE. CDR3 DNA: TGTGCCAGCAGCGAGGGGCCCGGAAGCAATCAGCCCCAGCATTTT. Amino acids: CASSEGPGSNQPQHF.